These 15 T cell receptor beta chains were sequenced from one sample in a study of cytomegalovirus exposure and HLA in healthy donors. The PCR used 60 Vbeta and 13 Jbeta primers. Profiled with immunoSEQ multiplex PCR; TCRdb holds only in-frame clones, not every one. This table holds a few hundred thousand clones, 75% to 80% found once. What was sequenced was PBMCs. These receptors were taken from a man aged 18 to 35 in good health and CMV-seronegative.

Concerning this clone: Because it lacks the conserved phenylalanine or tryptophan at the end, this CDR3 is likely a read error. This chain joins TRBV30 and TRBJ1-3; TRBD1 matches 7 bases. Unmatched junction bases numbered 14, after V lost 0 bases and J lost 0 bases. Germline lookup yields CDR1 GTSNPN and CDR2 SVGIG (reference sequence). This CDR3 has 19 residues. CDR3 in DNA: TGTGCCTGGAGTGTCGGTTTATTGGGGGGACAGAGCTCTGGAAACACCATATATCTT. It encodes CAWSVGLLGGQSSGNTIYL.

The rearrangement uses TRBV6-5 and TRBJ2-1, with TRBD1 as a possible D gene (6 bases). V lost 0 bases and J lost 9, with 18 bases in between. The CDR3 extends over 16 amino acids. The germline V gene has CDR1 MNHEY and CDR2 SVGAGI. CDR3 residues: CASSYSRGRKGSEQFF. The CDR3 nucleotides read TGTGCCAGCAGTTACTCTAGGGGGAGAAAGGGCAGTGAGCAGTTCTTC.

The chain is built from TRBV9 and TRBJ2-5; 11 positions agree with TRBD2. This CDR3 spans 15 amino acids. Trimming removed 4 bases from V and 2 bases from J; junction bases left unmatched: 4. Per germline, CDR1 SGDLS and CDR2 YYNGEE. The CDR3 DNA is TGTGCCAGCAGCACAGGGACTAGCGGACAAGAGACCCAGTACTTC. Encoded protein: CASSTGTSGQETQYF.

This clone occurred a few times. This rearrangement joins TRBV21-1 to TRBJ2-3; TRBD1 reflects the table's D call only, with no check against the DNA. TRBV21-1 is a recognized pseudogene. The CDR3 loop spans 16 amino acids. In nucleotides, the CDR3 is TGTGCCAGCAGCAAATTGGGGCAGTTGAGCACAGATACGCAGTATTTT. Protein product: CASSKLGQLSTDTQYF.

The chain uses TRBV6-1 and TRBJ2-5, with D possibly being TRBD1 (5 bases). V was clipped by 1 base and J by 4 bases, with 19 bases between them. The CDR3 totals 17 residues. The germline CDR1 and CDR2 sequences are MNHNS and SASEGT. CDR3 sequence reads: CASSEGVDQGLTETQYF. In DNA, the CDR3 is TGTGCCAGCAGTGAAGGAGTGGATCAGGGATTGACAGAGACCCAGTACTTC.

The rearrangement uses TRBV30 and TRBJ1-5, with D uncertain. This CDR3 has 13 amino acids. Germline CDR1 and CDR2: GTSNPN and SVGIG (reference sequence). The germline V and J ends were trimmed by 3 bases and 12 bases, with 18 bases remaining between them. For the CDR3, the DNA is TGTGCCTGGAGCACAATCCCCTCAGGACTCCAGCATTTT. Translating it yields CAWSTIPSGLQHF.

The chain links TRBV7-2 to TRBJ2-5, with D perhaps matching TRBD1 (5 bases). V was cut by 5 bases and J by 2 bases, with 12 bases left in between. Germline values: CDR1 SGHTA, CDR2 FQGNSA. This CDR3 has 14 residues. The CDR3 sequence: CASSQRRTQETQYF. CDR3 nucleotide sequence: TGTGCCAGCAGCCAGAGACGGACACAAGAGACCCAGTACTTC.

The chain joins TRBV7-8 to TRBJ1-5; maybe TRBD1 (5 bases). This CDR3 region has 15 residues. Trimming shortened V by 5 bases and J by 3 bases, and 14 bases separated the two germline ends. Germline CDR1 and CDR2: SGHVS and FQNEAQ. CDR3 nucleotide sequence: TGTGCCAGCAGCGTAGTAGGCAGGGCCAATCAGCCCCAGCATTTT. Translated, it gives CASSVVGRANQPQHF.

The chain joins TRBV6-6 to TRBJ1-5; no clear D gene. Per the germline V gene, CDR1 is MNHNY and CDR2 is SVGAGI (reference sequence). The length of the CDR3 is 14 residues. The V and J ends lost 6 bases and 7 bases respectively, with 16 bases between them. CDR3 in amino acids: CASSLRPGQQPQHF. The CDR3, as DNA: TGTGCCAGCAGCCTCCGTCCGGGTCAGCAGCCCCAGCATTTT.

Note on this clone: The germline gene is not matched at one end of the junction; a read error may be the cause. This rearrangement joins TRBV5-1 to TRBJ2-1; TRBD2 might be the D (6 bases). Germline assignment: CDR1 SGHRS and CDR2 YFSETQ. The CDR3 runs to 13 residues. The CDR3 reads CASRRDSNNEQFF. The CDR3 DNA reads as TGCGCCAGCAGGCGGGACTCCAACAATGAGCAGTTCTTC.

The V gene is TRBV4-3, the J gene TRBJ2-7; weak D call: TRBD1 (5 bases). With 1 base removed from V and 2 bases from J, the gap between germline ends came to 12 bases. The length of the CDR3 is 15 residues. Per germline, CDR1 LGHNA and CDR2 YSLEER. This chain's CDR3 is CASSQGEQAPYEQYF. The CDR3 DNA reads TGCGCCAGCAGCCAAGGAGAACAGGCCCCCTACGAGCAGTACTTC.

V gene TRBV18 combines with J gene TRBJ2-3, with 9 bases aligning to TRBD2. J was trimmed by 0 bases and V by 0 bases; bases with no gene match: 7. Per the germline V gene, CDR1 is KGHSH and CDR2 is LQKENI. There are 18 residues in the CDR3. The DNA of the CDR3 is TGTGCCAGCTCACCACCAGGGACTAGCCCCTCTAGCACAGATACGCAGTATTTT. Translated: CASSPPGTSPSSTDTQYF.

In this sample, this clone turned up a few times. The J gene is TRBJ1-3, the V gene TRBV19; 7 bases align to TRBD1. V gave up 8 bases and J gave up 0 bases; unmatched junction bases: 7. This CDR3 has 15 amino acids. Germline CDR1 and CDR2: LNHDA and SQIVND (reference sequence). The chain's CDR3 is CASYLGQTSGNTIYF. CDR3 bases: TGTGCCAGTTACCTGGGACAGACCTCTGGAAACACCATATATTTT.

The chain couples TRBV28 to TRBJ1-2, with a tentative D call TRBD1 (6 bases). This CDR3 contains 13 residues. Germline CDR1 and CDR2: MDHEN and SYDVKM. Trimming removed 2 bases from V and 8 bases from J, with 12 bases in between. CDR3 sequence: CASSLGGAWGYTF. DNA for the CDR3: TGTGCCAGCAGTTTAGGGGGCGCTTGGGGCTACACCTTC.

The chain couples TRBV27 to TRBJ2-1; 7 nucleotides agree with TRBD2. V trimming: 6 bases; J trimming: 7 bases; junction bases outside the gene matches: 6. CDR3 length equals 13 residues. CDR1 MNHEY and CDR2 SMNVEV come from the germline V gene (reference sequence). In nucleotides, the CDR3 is TGTGCCAGCAGCGTTGTGGGGGGGAATGAGCAGTTCTTC. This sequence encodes CASSVVGGNEQFF.